A single sample is the source of the 22 T cell receptor beta chains below, sequenced in a study of T cell changes during pregnancy in multiple sclerosis. The assay was immunoSEQ multiplex PCR, and TCRdb's table has in-frame clones only and misses some. The sample yields roughly 42,000 clones, more than 90% seen once. The sample here was CD4+ T cells from peripheral blood mononuclear cells, taken in the second trimester of pregnancy. The source of these receptors is a female donor in good health, enrolled as a control in a pregnancy study.

The chain has TRBV18 and TRBJ1-2, with TRBD1 matching over 8 bases. With 4 bases clipped from V and 7 bases from J, the junction kept 5 bases outside the gene matches. The CDR3 contains 13 residues. Germline V CDR1 and CDR2: KGHSH, LQKENI. CDR3 residues: CASSQDRDGGYTF. In DNA, the CDR3 is TGTGCCAGCTCACAGGACAGGGATGGTGGCTACACCTTC.

The chain recombines TRBV7-9 with TRBJ2-1, with 7 bases aligning to TRBD1. CDR3 length: 14 residues. The V gene's germline CDR1 is SEHNR and CDR2 FQNEAQ (reference sequence). V lost 1 base to trimming and J lost 4 bases; unmatched junction nucleotides: 1. The CDR3, as DNA: TGTGCCAGCAGCTTAGACAGGGGATACAATGAGCAGTTCTTC. It yields the protein CASSLDRGYNEQFF.

This chain links TRBV5-1 with TRBJ1-5, with D possibly TRBD1 on 6 matching bases. CDR1 and CDR2 (germline): SGHRS, YFSETQ. Trimming took off 4 bases at V and 8 bases at J, with 16 bases between the two ends. The CDR3 runs to 14 residues. The DNA for the CDR3 is TGCGCCAGCAGCCCCGGACACCCAGGGGAGCCCCAGCATTTT. It translates to CASSPGHPGEPQHF.

The chain couples TRBV6-5 to TRBJ2-1; possible D gene TRBD2, 5 bases. Per the germline V gene, CDR1 is MNHEY and CDR2 is SVGAGI. V was cut by 3 bases and J by 1 base, with 7 bases left in between. The CDR3 extends over 14 amino acids. The CDR3 loop is CASSYSGSYNEQFF. The CDR3 nucleotides read TGTGCCAGCAGTTATTCGGGATCCTACAATGAGCAGTTCTTC.

The chain recombines TRBV7-2 with TRBJ2-1; maybe TRBD1 (6 bases). Looked up from germline, CDR1 is SGHTA and CDR2 is FQGNSA. This CDR3 is 15 amino acids long. Deletions cut 1 base from V and 5 bases from J, with 12 bases between. CDR3 DNA sequence: TGTGCCAGCAGCTTAGGGGGGCGACCAAACAATGAGCAGTTCTTC. Its translation: CASSLGGRPNNEQFF.

The CDR3 nucleotides are TGTGCCAGCAGCTTGGTGGCGGGGGCATGGGCAGAGGTGAACACTGAAGCTTTCTTT. It encodes CASSLVAGAWAEVNTEAFF. The chain is built from TRBV5-5 and TRBJ1-1; TRBD1 might be the D (6 bases). The V and J ends lost 0 bases and 0 bases respectively, with 21 bases between them. The CDR3 is 19 amino acids. The germline V gene has CDR1 SGHKS and CDR2 YYEKEE (reference sequence).

CDR3 sequence: CASTRTGTVEQYF. The CDR3 DNA sequence: TGTGCCAGCACCCGGACAGGGACCGTCGAGCAGTACTTC. The rearrangement links TRBV6-6 to TRBJ2-7; 8 bases are a match to TRBD1. Germline V gene data show CDR1 as MNHNY and CDR2 as SVGAGI (reference sequence). Losses at the gene ends were 7 bases for V and 6 bases for J; bases not matched to a gene: 8. This CDR3 has 13 residues.

The chain links TRBV14 to TRBJ2-3; 11 bases map to TRBD2. Trimming took 3 bases from V and 7 from J; bases not matched to a gene: 9. The CDR3 spans 16 residues. Germline-derived CDR1 and CDR2 are SGHDN and FVKESK. The CDR3 DNA is TGTGCCAGCAGCCAGGGAACTAGCGGGAGTATATATACGCAGTATTTT. Protein product: CASSQGTSGSIYTQYF.

This clone showed up just once. CDR3 protein: CASSEQGPDYGYTF. The CDR3 DNA follows: TGTGCCAGCAGCGAACAGGGACCTGACTATGGCTACACCTTC. The rearrangement links TRBV6-5 to TRBJ1-2; D may be TRBD1 (6 bases). Germline assignment: CDR1 MNHEY and CDR2 SVGAGI. Trimming removed 6 bases from V and 3 bases from J, with 14 bases in between. The CDR3 runs to 14 residues.

This clone occurred a few times. This chain links TRBV20-1 with TRBJ2-5; D ambiguous. The ends were cut back, 2 bases at V and 2 bases at J, with 3 bases in the middle. This CDR3 is 11 amino acids long. CDR1 DFQATT and CDR2 SNEGSKA come from the germline V gene (reference sequence). CDR3 loop: CSARPQETQYF. CDR3 sequence (DNA): TGCAGTGCTAGACCACAAGAGACCCAGTACTTC.

The chain links TRBV6-6 to TRBJ2-1; tentative D call: TRBD2 (5 bases). CDR1 MNHNY and CDR2 SVGAGI come from the germline V gene (reference sequence). The CDR3 loop spans 11 amino acids. For the CDR3, the DNA is TGTGCGTCACTAAAGCGGAATGAGCAGTTCTTC. This gives the protein CASLKRNEQFF.

This clone was detected only once. This rearrangement joins TRBV7-6 to TRBJ2-7; 7 bases line up with TRBD1. The CDR3 is 15 residues long. V was pared by 5 bases and J by 6 bases, with 13 bases of the junction left unmatched. CDR1 SGHVS and CDR2 FNYEAQ come from the germline V gene. The CDR3 loop reads CASSRETGSGSEQYF. DNA of the CDR3: TGTGCCAGCAGCCGAGAGACAGGGTCTGGGTCCGAGCAGTACTTC.

With respect to this clone: The sample holds other DNA sequences that translate to the same CDR3. The gene calls are TRBV18 and TRBJ2-2, with 10 positions matching TRBD2. This CDR3 contains 16 residues. CDR1 is KGHSH, CDR2 LQKENI, per germline. J gave up 1 base and V 3 bases, and 2 bases lay outside the gene matches. This CDR3 reads CASSPASGGNTGELFF. The CDR3 nucleotides are TGTGCCAGCTCACCCGCTAGCGGGGGGAACACCGGGGAGCTGTTTTTT.

The chain carries TRBV10-3 and TRBJ2-1; the match to TRBD2 covers 8 bases. Germline CDR1 ENHRY, CDR2 SYGVKD. This CDR3 spans 14 amino acids. The ends lost 10 bases at V and 8 bases at J; junction bases unmatched: 13. The CDR3 bases are TGTGCCACCAGAGCGGGAGATGGGAGCCATGAGCAGTTCTTC. Its translation: CATRAGDGSHEQFF.

This rearrangement joins TRBV4-2 to TRBJ2-1, with 7 bases lining up with TRBD2. After removal of 0 bases from V and 8 bases from J, the junction contained 7 bases not matched to a gene. Germline CDR1 is LGHNA and CDR2 is YNFKEQ. This CDR3 is 15 amino acids long. CDR3 in amino acids: CASSQEGAGIDEQFF. Written as DNA, the CDR3 is TGTGCCAGCAGCCAAGAGGGAGCGGGAATCGATGAGCAGTTCTTC.

This clone was seen a few times. The chain joins TRBV30 to TRBJ1-1, with 7 bases identical to TRBD1. V was clipped by 3 bases and J by 6 bases; unmatched bases: 4. The CDR3 has 12 amino acids. The V gene's germline CDR1 is GTSNPN and CDR2 SVGIG (reference sequence). The CDR3 spells CAWSARGAEAFF. CDR3 sequence (DNA): TGTGCCTGGAGCGCCAGGGGGGCTGAAGCTTTCTTT.

The V gene is TRBV29-1, the J gene TRBJ2-7, with D possibly being TRBD2 (6 bases). Trimming removed 4 bases from V and 0 bases from J, with 7 bases in between. Germline CDR1 is SQVTM and CDR2 is ANQGSEA. The CDR3 runs 12 residues. CDR3 nucleotides: TGCAGCGTTGGGGACTTCTCCTACGAGCAGTACTTC. It codes for CSVGDFSYEQYF.

This clone was seen only once. The V and J genes are TRBV6-5 and TRBJ1-2; TRBD1 matches 8 bases. J gave up 2 bases and V 7 bases, and 9 bases lay outside the gene matches. In germline, CDR1 is MNHEY, CDR2 SVGAGI. This CDR3 region has 15 residues. CDR3 sequence reads: CASTQQGVLNYGYTF. CDR3 nucleotide sequence: TGTGCCAGCACTCAACAGGGGGTCCTGAACTATGGCTACACCTTC.

This rearrangement joins TRBV6-1 to TRBJ2-7; weak D call: TRBD1 (5 bases). Germline V gives CDR1 MNHNS, CDR2 SASEGT. The CDR3 has 15 residues. With 8 bases removed from V and 5 bases from J, the gap between germline ends came to 22 bases. The CDR3 region is CASGNPPQGINEQYF. The CDR3 DNA reads as TGTGCCAGCGGGAATCCCCCCCAGGGCATTAACGAGCAGTACTTC.

The V and J genes are TRBV5-1 and TRBJ2-3; no clear D. The germline V and J ends were trimmed by 0 bases and 4 bases, with 18 bases remaining between them. The length of the CDR3 is 17 residues. CDR1 and CDR2 (germline): SGHRS, YFSETQ. DNA for the CDR3: TGCGCCAGCAGCTTGGCCGGCGGCAGCATTACCTCAGATACGCAGTATTTT. Protein product: CASSLAGGSITSDTQYF.

The chain employs TRBV7-2 and TRBJ2-7, with a possible D match to TRBD1 (6 bases). Trimming left V 4 bases short and J 5 bases short, with 18 bases between. This CDR3 has 15 residues. Germline V lookup: CDR1 SGHTA, CDR2 FQGNSA. The CDR3 nucleotides are TGTGCCAGCAGCTCAGGGGCCACATGGGGGAACGAGCAGTACTTC. It codes for CASSSGATWGNEQYF.

The chain carries TRBV9 and TRBJ2-1; 13 bases are a match to TRBD2. V lost 3 bases to trimming and J lost 4 bases; unmatched junction nucleotides: 19. Germline lookup yields CDR1 SGDLS and CDR2 YYNGEE. The CDR3 sequence is 21 residues long. In nucleotides, the CDR3 is TGTGCCAGCAGCGATTTGCCAATACGGACTAGCGGGAGAAAGGGGTACAATGAGCAGTTCTTC. It encodes CASSDLPIRTSGRKGYNEQFF.